This T cell receptor beta chain was recovered during a study of regulatory T cells in long-lasting Graves disease. As for time point: persistent/refractory GD, antithyroid drugs over 5 years with positive TRAb. The TCR library was made from RNA that had been extracted from PBMCs in TRIzol. The TCR beta library used iRepertoire HTBI primers with Arm-PCR amplification of CDR3. One entry per CDR3 protein, called by TCRdb with MiXCR from the multiplex PCR reads. The table includes 400,000 to 500,000 distinct CDR3 sequences, less than 25% detected once. This receptor was obtained from a female donor with Graves disease. The sample was peripheral blood mononuclear cells (PBMCs), taken when the disease was refractory, from a patient treated with antithyroid drugs.

The CDR3: CASSESPFAGRPAAGNHYGYTF. The CDR3 DNA is TGTGCCAGCAGTGAATCTCCCTTCGCAGGCCGACCAGCTGCGGGGAACCACTATGGCTACACCTTC. The chain is built from TRBV6-1 and TRBJ1-2; D is ambiguous. V shed 2 bases and J shed 3 bases, with 34 bases lying between them. The CDR3 runs 22 residues. Germline CDR1 is MNHNS and CDR2 is SASEGT.